Presented here are 27 T cell receptor beta chains from one specimen sequenced in a study of CD8+ T cells in alopecia areata. cDNA reverse transcribed from extracted RNA served as the sequencing template. TCRdb keeps only in-frame clones here, not all; method: immunoSEQ multiplex PCR. The table lists over 100,000 clones, about 46% of them singletons. Specimen: CD8+ T cells sorted from blood, collected at week 0. These receptors were obtained from a human donor with alopecia areata.

This sequence joins TRBV29-1 and TRBJ2-1; unclear D gene. CDR1 is SQVTM, CDR2 ANQGSEA, per germline. This CDR3 is built from 13 residues. Trimming removed 4 bases at V and 1 base at J, with 8 bases between. The CDR3 coding sequence is TGCAGCGTTGCCGGCCCTTCCTACAATGAGCAGTTCTTC. Amino acids: CSVAGPSYNEQFF.

About this clone: This specimen includes other DNA sequences encoding the same CDR3. V gene TRBV29-1 combines with J gene TRBJ2-3; the D is unclear. This CDR3 is built from 13 residues. Germline CDR1 reads SQVTM; CDR2 reads ANQGSEA. The V end lost 3 bases, the J end lost 1 base, and 8 bases lay between the germline ends. As DNA, the CDR3 is TGCAGCGTTGATTGGGAAGGCACAGATACGCAGTATTTT. It is translated as CSVDWEGTDTQYF.

This chain joins TRBV30 and TRBJ2-5; D ambiguous. V lost 5 bases and J 4 bases, leaving 11 bases between the germline ends. Germline CDR1 and CDR2: GTSNPN and SVGIG (reference sequence). CDR3 length: 12 residues. CDR3 region: CAWDSHGETQYF. Written as DNA, the CDR3 is TGTGCCTGGGATTCTCACGGAGAGACCCAGTACTTC.

CDR3 amino acids: CASSLEVQGAWSGEQFF. The CDR3 coding sequence is TGTGCCAGCAGCTTAGAGGTACAGGGGGCCTGGTCTGGTGAGCAGTTCTTC. The chain recombines TRBV11-2 with TRBJ2-1, with 9 bases identical to TRBD1. V shed 0 bases and J 9 bases; nucleotides not matched to a gene: 12. The V gene's germline CDR1 is SGHAT and CDR2 FQNNGV. This CDR3 is 17 amino acids long.

The V and J genes are TRBV7-2 and TRBJ2-7; TRBD1 is a possible D gene (6 bases). Per germline, CDR1 SGHTA and CDR2 FQGNSA. The germline V and J ends were trimmed by 0 bases and 0 bases, with 6 bases remaining between them. CDR3 length equals 14 residues. The CDR3, as DNA: TGTGCCAGCAGCTTAGCAGGGGGCTCCTACGAGCAGTACTTC. This codes for CASSLAGGSYEQYF.

The DNA of the CDR3 is TGTGCCAGCAGCTTGTCGGGTGCGGATAGCAATCAGCCCCAGCATTTT. This encodes CASSLSGADSNQPQHF. J is TRBJ1-5 and V is TRBV5-6, with no clear D. Deletions cut 1 base from V and 0 bases from J, with 11 bases between. The CDR3 covers 16 residues. CDR1 and CDR2 from the germline V gene are SGHDT and YYEEEE.

The chain uses TRBV29-1 and TRBJ1-2; D is unresolved. Germline V lookup: CDR1 SQVTM, CDR2 ANQGSEA. The V end lost 7 bases, the J end lost 7 bases, and 22 bases lay between the germline ends. CDR3 length: 14 residues. The chain's CDR3 is CSGSNGREPGGYTF. CDR3 in DNA: TGCAGCGGCTCCAACGGGAGGGAACCGGGTGGCTACACCTTC.

The chain uses TRBV13 and TRBJ2-1, with D unclear. V lost 5 bases and J 0 bases, leaving 8 bases between the germline ends. CDR3 length equals 14 residues. Per germline, CDR1 PRHDT and CDR2 FYEKMQ (reference sequence). The CDR3 sequence is CASSKESSYNEQFF. The CDR3 DNA reads as TGTGCCAGCAGCAAAGAATCCTCCTACAATGAGCAGTTCTTC. The variable domain in full, with the rest retrieved from reference TRBV13 and TRBJ2-1, is AAGVIQSPRHLIKEKRETATLKCYPIPRHDTVYWYQQGPGQDPQFLISFYEKMQSDKGSIPDRFSAQQFSDYHSELNMSSLELGDSALYFCASSKESSYNEQFFGPGTRLTVL.

This clone appeared a few times. The rearrangement uses TRBV9 and TRBJ2-3; 7 bases are a match to TRBD2. The J segment lost 3 bases and the V segment lost 3 bases, leaving 10 bases of the junction unmatched. The CDR3 is 16 amino acids. The V gene's germline CDR1 is SGDLS and CDR2 YYNGEE. As DNA, the CDR3 is TGTGCCAGCAGCGCCGAGGACCGGGGGGTGACAGATACGCAGTATTTT. This codes for CASSAEDRGVTDTQYF. The whole variable domain, filled in from reference TRBV9 and TRBJ2-3, reads DSGVTQTPKHLITATGQRVTLRCSPRSGDLSVYWYQQSLDQGLQFLIQYYNGEERAKGNILERFSAQQFPDLHSELNLSSLELGDSALYFCASSAEDRGVTDTQYFGPGTRLTVL.

J is TRBJ2-7 and V is TRBV5-6; tentatively, D is TRBD1 (6 bases). CDR1 is SGHDT, CDR2 YYEEEE, per germline. The ends were cut back, 4 bases at V and 7 bases at J, with 12 bases in the middle. The CDR3 sequence is 12 residues long. The CDR3 DNA reads TGTGCCAGCAGCCAGGAAGGGGGAGAGCAGTACTTC. Its protein is CASSQEGGEQYF.

This chain connects TRBV7-2 to TRBJ1-2; possibly TRBD1 for D (5 bases). Trimming left V 4 bases short and J 6 bases short, with 21 bases between. The CDR3 consists of 16 residues. The germline V gene encodes CDR1 SGHTA and CDR2 FQGNSA. The CDR3 region has the DNA TGTGCCAGCAGCTCGCAATTGGGTCAGGGTACAAATGGCTACACCTTC. Its protein product is CASSSQLGQGTNGYTF.

This clone has just one count. The V and J genes are TRBV5-6 and TRBJ2-3; D possibly corresponds to TRBD2 (6 bases). There are 14 residues in the CDR3. The V end was cut by 3 bases, the J end by 6 bases, with 14 bases between. The V gene's germline CDR1 is SGHDT and CDR2 YYEEEE. CDR3 sequence reads: CASSSGLSPDTQYF. The CDR3 DNA reads as TGTGCCAGCAGCTCGGGACTCTCCCCGGATACGCAGTATTTT.

This clone was observed a handful of times. V and J are TRBV5-4 and TRBJ2-7; no clear D gene. CDR3 length equals 14 residues. The germline CDR1 and CDR2 sequences are SGHNT and YYREEE (reference sequence). Trimming shortened V by 4 bases and J by 0 bases, and 11 bases separated the two germline ends. The DNA for the CDR3 is TGTGCCAGCAGCAACAGCGAGAGCTCCTACGAGCAGTACTTC. Translating gives CASSNSESSYEQYF. Full variable domain (missing parts from reference TRBV5-4 and TRBJ2-7): ETGVTQSPTHLIKTRGQQVTLRCSSQSGHNTVSWYQQALGQGPQFIFQYYREEENGRGNFPPRFSGLQFPNYSSELNVNALELDDSALYLCASSNSESSYEQYFGPGTRLTVT.

This clone came up a few times. The chain couples TRBV27 to TRBJ2-3; a weak D match, TRBD2 (6 bases). V shed 5 bases and J shed 1 base, with 13 bases lying between them. The CDR3 is made up of 15 amino acids. Per the germline V gene, CDR1 is MNHEY and CDR2 is SMNVEV (reference sequence). CDR3 nucleotide sequence: TGTGCCAGCAGTCCTATGCCTAGCGGCACAGATACGCAGTATTTT. It is translated as CASSPMPSGTDTQYF.

The chain is built from TRBV4-1 and TRBJ1-4, with 7 nucleotides matching TRBD1. This CDR3 comprises 14 residues. J was trimmed by 15 bases and V by 3 bases; bases with no gene match: 13. Germline CDR1 is MGHRA and CDR2 is YSYEKL. The CDR3: CASSHDPTRQGLFF. In DNA, the CDR3 is TGCGCCAGCAGCCATGACCCTACCCGACAGGGATTGTTTTTT.

The chain carries TRBV6-5 and TRBJ2-5, with 8 bases matching TRBD2. The germline V gene encodes CDR1 MNHEY and CDR2 SVGAGI. Trimming at V came to 2 bases and at J to 8 bases, leaving 7 bases not matched to a gene. The CDR3 loop spans 14 amino acids. CDR3 region: CASSYPPGGGTQYF. Written as DNA, the CDR3 is TGTGCCAGCAGTTACCCTCCCGGGGGGGGAACCCAGTACTTC.

This clone was counted between two and nine times. This sequence joins TRBV2 and TRBJ1-2; D not resolved. CDR1 SNHLY and CDR2 FYNNEI come from the germline V gene. Trimming shortened V by 1 base and J by 7 bases, and 7 bases separated the two germline ends. CDR3 length equals 12 residues. CDR3 sequence reads: CASSEDVTGYTF. The CDR3 DNA reads TGTGCCAGCAGTGAAGACGTCACTGGCTACACCTTC.

This rearrangement joins TRBV7-9 to TRBJ2-1; D gene ambiguous. CDR1 is SEHNR, CDR2 FQNEAQ, per germline (reference sequence). The CDR3 is 12 amino acids. With 7 bases removed from V and 7 bases from J, the gap between germline ends came to 11 bases. CDR3 sequence reads: CASILKANEQFF. The CDR3 nucleotides are TGTGCCAGCATCCTTAAGGCGAATGAGCAGTTCTTC. Together with reference TRBV7-9 and TRBJ2-1, the CDR3 gives the full variable domain: DTGVSQNPRHKITKRGQNVTFRCDPISEHNRLYWYRQTLGQGPEFLTYFQNEAQLEKSRLLSDRFSAERPKGSFSTLEIQRTEQGDSAMYLCASILKANEQFFGPGTRLTVL.

V is TRBV12-5 and J is TRBJ1-5; D call uncertain. The CDR3 runs 11 residues. Germline V gives CDR1 LGHNT, CDR2 FRNRAP. Trimming stripped 4 bases from V and 3 bases from J, with 1 base between. CDR3 nucleotides: TGTGCTAGTGGTTCCAATCAGCCCCAGCATTTT. This codes for CASGSNQPQHF.

This chain connects TRBV9 to TRBJ1-4, with D maybe TRBD1 (6 bases). Looked up from germline, CDR1 is SGDLS and CDR2 is YYNGEE. Trimming left V 6 bases short and J 7 bases short, with 16 bases between. The CDR3 loop spans 14 amino acids. The chain's CDR3 is CASNPGTRTEKLFF. In nucleotides, the CDR3 is TGTGCCAGCAACCCGGGGACACGGACTGAAAAACTGTTTTTT.

This chain joins TRBV5-1 and TRBJ2-3; no definite D call. V lost 4 bases and J lost 0, with 12 bases in between. CDR1 is SGHRS and CDR2 is YFSETQ in the germline V gene. This CDR3 has 15 amino acids. The CDR3 is CASSERITSTDTQYF. In DNA, the CDR3 is TGCGCCAGCAGCGAACGGATTACTAGCACAGATACGCAGTATTTT.

This chain links TRBV5-1 with TRBJ2-1; TRBD1 might be the D (5 bases). CDR1 is SGHRS and CDR2 is YFSETQ in the germline V gene. The CDR3 is 13 residues long. The V end was cut by 4 bases, the J end by 5 bases, with 10 bases between. In nucleotides, the CDR3 is TGCGCCAGCAGCATGACAGCGAACAATGAGCAGTTCTTC. Its protein product is CASSMTANNEQFF.

The CDR3: CASSWTGTYEQYF. CDR3 coding DNA: TGTGCCAGCAGCTGGACAGGTACCTACGAGCAGTACTTC. The chain carries TRBV5-6 and TRBJ2-7, with 7 bases identical to TRBD1. The CDR3 spans 13 residues. Germline CDR1 SGHDT, CDR2 YYEEEE. V lost 3 bases and J lost 2; bases outside the gene matches: 2.

The CDR3 sequence: CATRQGLNEQYF. The DNA for the CDR3 is TGTGCCACAAGGCAGGGGCTGAACGAGCAGTACTTC. The chain uses TRBV27 and TRBJ2-7, with D possibly matching TRBD1 (6 bases). V lost 10 bases, J lost 5 bases, and 15 bases lay in between. Per the germline V gene, CDR1 is MNHEY and CDR2 is SMNVEV (reference sequence). This CDR3 comprises 12 residues.

The rearrangement joins TRBV27 to TRBJ1-5; 9 nucleotides align to TRBD1. The CDR3 covers 14 residues. Germline V lookup: CDR1 MNHEY, CDR2 SMNVEV (reference sequence). V lost 4 bases and J lost 5; bases outside the gene matches: 3. As DNA, the CDR3 is TGTGCCAGCAGTTCACAGGGGGCGTATCAGCCCCAGCATTTT. Protein product: CASSSQGAYQPQHF.

This chain uses TRBV27 with TRBJ2-7; 8 nucleotides align to TRBD1. The CDR3 sequence is 15 residues long. V lost 4 bases and J lost 4; bases outside the gene matches: 9. From germline, CDR1 is MNHEY and CDR2 SMNVEV (reference sequence). The CDR3 reads CASSSTPGQVYEQYF. CDR3 coding DNA: TGTGCCAGCAGTTCTACACCGGGACAGGTTTACGAGCAGTACTTC.

This clone was picked up a small number of times. J is TRBJ2-1 and V is TRBV5-1, with 8 bases identical to TRBD2. Germline V gives CDR1 SGHRS, CDR2 YFSETQ. The CDR3 covers 14 residues. The ends lost 4 bases at V and 8 bases at J; junction bases unmatched: 8. CDR3 sequence (DNA): TGCGCCAGCAGCCCTACGGGACTAGTAGATGAGCAGTTCTTC. It translates to CASSPTGLVDEQFF. The full variable domain, rest sourced from reference TRBV5-1 and TRBJ2-1, is KAGVTQTPRYLIKTRGQQVTLSCSPISGHRSVSWYQQTPGQGLQFLFEYFSETQRNKGNFPGRFSGRQFSNSRSEMNVSTLELGDSALYLCASSPTGLVDEQFFGPGTRLTVL.